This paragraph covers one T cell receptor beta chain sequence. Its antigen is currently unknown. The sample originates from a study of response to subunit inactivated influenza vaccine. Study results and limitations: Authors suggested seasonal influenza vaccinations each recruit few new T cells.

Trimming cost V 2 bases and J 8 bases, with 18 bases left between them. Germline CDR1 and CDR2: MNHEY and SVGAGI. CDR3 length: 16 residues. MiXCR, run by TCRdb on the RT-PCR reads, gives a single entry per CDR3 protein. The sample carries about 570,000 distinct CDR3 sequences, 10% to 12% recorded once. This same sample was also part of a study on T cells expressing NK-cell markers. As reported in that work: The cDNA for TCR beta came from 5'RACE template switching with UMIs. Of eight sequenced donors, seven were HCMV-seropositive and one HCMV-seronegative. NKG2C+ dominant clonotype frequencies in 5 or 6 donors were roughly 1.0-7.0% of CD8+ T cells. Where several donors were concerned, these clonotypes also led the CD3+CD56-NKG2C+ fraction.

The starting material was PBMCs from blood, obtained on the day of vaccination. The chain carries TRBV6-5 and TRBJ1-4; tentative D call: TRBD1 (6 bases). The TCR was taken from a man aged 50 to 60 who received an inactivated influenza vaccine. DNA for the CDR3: TGTGCCAGCAGTTACGAGATGGGGGGCCGAGGGGAAAAACTGTTTTTT. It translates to CASSYEMGGRGEKLFF.